These T cell receptor beta chains were read from a single sample in a study of a mutant IDH1 vaccine in newly diagnosed glioma. Their antigens remain unidentified. The repertoire was sequenced with immunoSEQ multiplex PCR; TCRdb's copy has only in-frame clones and lacks some. The table lists 77,000 or so clones, over 75% of them singletons. Material: PBMCs, obtained from a glioma patient whose treatment included an IDH1 peptide vaccine. These receptors came from a man aged 35-49 years with glioma. CDR3s include the opening cysteine and the closing phenylalanine or tryptophan. A D gene is named only where the DNA matches it firmly. Clone size is given for some rows only: seen once, a few or many times, or a class if the clone is expanded.

clone_size j_call v_call d_call cdr3_nt cdr3_aa
- TRBJ2-5 TRBV5-4 - TGTGCCAGCAGCCGGGCCAGGATCCAAGAGACCCAGTACTTC CASSRARIQETQYF
- TRBJ2-5 TRBV13 - TGTGCCAGCAGCTTAGGACAGCGGAGTCAAGAGACCCAGTACTTC CASSLGQRSQETQYF
once TRBJ1-4 TRBV30 - TGTGCCTGGACCCGACCGGTCATGACGGAAAAACTGTTTTTT CAWTRPVMTEKLFF
- TRBJ2-1 TRBV7-2 - TGTGCCAGCAGCTTAAGCTCGACCTACAATGAGCAGTTCTTC CASSLSSTYNEQFF
- TRBJ2-2 TRBV29-1 TRBD1 TGCAGCGCTGTGGCAGGGGGCCTGGACGGGGAGCTGTTTTTT CSAVAGGLDGELFF
- TRBJ1-2 TRBV15 - TGTGCCACCAGCAGAGATCGCGGGGGCTACACCTTC CATSRDRGGYTF
- TRBJ2-3 TRBV5-4 - TGTGCCAGCAGCTTGCCCCCCGGGGCAGCGCAGTATTTT CASSLPPGAAQYF
once TRBJ1-1 TRBV9 - TGTGCCAGCAGCGTAGGGGGCCTGATGAACACTGAAGCTTTCTTT CASSVGGLMNTEAFF
- TRBJ1-3 TRBV19 - TGTGCCAGTACTACGACAGTTTTTTCTGGAAACACCATATATTTT CASTTTVFSGNTIYF
- TRBJ2-6 TRBV9 - TGTGCCAGCAGCGTACGGGGAGCTGGGGCCAACGTCCTGACTTTC CASSVRGAGANVLTF
- TRBJ2-7 TRBV5-5 - TGTGCCAGCAGCTTGGACTGGACTTGGCAGTACTTC CASSLDWTWQYF
- TRBJ1-5 TRBV2 - TGTGCCAGCAGTGAGGGCCACTATCAGCCCCAGCATTTT CASSEGHYQPQHF
- TRBJ1-2 TRBV7-2 - TGTGCCAGCAGCTTAGTATCTTTCGATGGCTACACCTTC CASSLVSFDGYTF
- TRBJ2-1 TRBV18 - TGTGCCAGCGGAATGGGCTCCTACAATGAGCAGTTCTTC CASGMGSYNEQFF
- TRBJ1-1 TRBV21-1 - TGTGCCACAATCGGGAAGAACACTGAAGCTTTCTTT CATIGKNTEAFF
medium-sized TRBJ2-7 TRBV19 TRBD1 TGTGCCACTAGGGACAGGGTTTCCTACGAGCAGTACTTC CATRDRVSYEQYF
- TRBJ2-5 TRBV18 TRBD2 TGTGCCAGCTCACCTTATTGGACTAGCGGACAAGAGACCCAGTACTTC CASSPYWTSGQETQYF
- TRBJ2-2 TRBV9 TRBD1 TGTGCCAGCAGCGTAGCTCCGACAGGGCAGGGCACCGGGGAGCTGTTTTTT CASSVAPTGQGTGELFF
- TRBJ2-7 TRBV5-4 TRBD2 TGTGCCAGCAGCCAGGGACTAGCGGGATCCTACGAGCAGTACTTC CASSQGLAGSYEQYF
- TRBJ2-1 TRBV7-8 TRBD2 TGTGCCAGCAGCCCAGGGGTACGGGCTAGCGGGGGGGCCAATGAGCAGTTCTTC CASSPGVRASGGANEQFF
- TRBJ2-5 TRBV5-4 TRBD2 TGTGCCACCAAAACCGGGACTAGTAGCCCAGAGACCCAGTACTTC CATKTGTSSPETQYF
- TRBJ2-2 TRBV9 - TGTGCCAGCAGCGTAGTGTCAGAGAACACCGGGGAGCTGTTTTTT CASSVVSENTGELFF
- TRBJ2-1 TRBV6-4 - TGTGCCAGCAGTGAGTCTCGCAATGAGCAGTTCTTC CASSESRNEQFF
- TRBJ2-7 TRBV5-6 - TGTGCCAGCAGCTTGGTCAACGAGCAGTACTTC CASSLVNEQYF
- TRBJ2-3 TRBV10-3 TRBD2 TGTGCCATCAGTGAGCCCCCCTTGCCGGGAGGGGGTAACACAGATACGCAGTATTTT CAISEPPLPGGGNTDTQYF
- TRBJ1-3 TRBV9 TRBD1 TGTGCCAGCAGCGACACAGGGGTTGCTGGAAACACCATATATTTT CASSDTGVAGNTIYF
- TRBJ2-1 TRBV19 - TGTGCCAGTAGTATGGCCAGCAATGAGCAGTTCTTC CASSMASNEQFF
- TRBJ2-7 TRBV7-2 - TGTGCCAGCAGCCCTCGCCCAGCCTCCTACGAGCAGTACTTC CASSPRPASYEQYF
- TRBJ2-1 TRBV7-8 TRBD2 TGTGCCACCAAGACTAGCGGCACCGCCTGGGAGCAGTTCTTC CATKTSGTAWEQFF
- TRBJ2-7 TRBV6-5 TRBD1 TGTGCCAGCAGGTGGGGACAGGGGGCCTACGAGCAGTACTTC CASRWGQGAYEQYF
few TRBJ1-5 TRBV30 - TGTGCCTGGAGTGCCCTCGGGGGCTTTAGCAATCAGCCCCAGCATTTT CAWSALGGFSNQPQHF
- TRBJ2-1 TRBV10-3 TRBD2 TGTGCCATCAGTGAGGGCGGGGGGGCCCGGAATGAGCAGTTCTTC CAISEGGGARNEQFF
once TRBJ2-2 TRBV5-1 - TGCGCCAGCAGCTTGGGGGCAGCGAACACCGGGGAGCTGTTTTTT CASSLGAANTGELFF
- TRBJ2-5 TRBV25-1 TRBD1 TGTGCCAGCAGTGAATCACGTCCGACAGGGGGAAGTAAGGAGACCCAGTACTTC CASSESRPTGGSKETQYF
few TRBJ1-5 TRBV7-8 TRBD1 TGTGCCAGCAGCCCGGGACAGGGACGCAATCAGCCCCAGCATTTT CASSPGQGRNQPQHF
- TRBJ1-2 TRBV9 TRBD1 TGTGCCAGCAGCGCCGGACAGGGAAAGGGCTACACCTTC CASSAGQGKGYTF
- TRBJ2-7 TRBV6-5 - TGTGCCAGCAGTAGAACCGGGCCACCACCCAAGGAGCAGTACTTC CASSRTGPPPKEQYF
few TRBJ1-1 TRBV29-1 - TGCAGCGTTGCAGGCCATTGGATGACTGAAGCTTTCTTT CSVAGHWMTEAFF
- TRBJ2-2 TRBV10-3 - TGTGCCATCAGTGAGTCGGCAGAGGCATACACCGGGGAGCTGTTTTTT CAISESAEAYTGELFF
- TRBJ2-2 TRBV6-5 - TGTGCCAGCAGTCTTTTAAGCGGGAACACCGGGGAGCTGTTTTTT CASSLLSGNTGELFF
- TRBJ2-1 TRBV10-3 - TGTGCCATCAGGGGGCTTTACAATGAGCAGTTCTTC CAIRGLYNEQFF
- TRBJ2-7 TRBV10-3 TRBD1 TGTGCCATCAGCTCAGACAGGGAGAAACCCTACGAGCAGTACTTC CAISSDREKPYEQYF
- TRBJ2-3 TRBV10-3 TRBD1 TGTGCCATCAGTGACCGGACAGGGGGACTCACAGATACGCAGTATTTT CAISDRTGGLTDTQYF
- TRBJ1-5 TRBV19 - TGTGCCAGCCGCTCGACCCGGGGGCGCAGGAATCAGCCCCAGCATTTT CASRSTRGRRNQPQHF
- TRBJ1-5 TRBV19 - TGTGCCAGTAGTATAGGGTCCCCAGGGAATCAGCCCCAGCATTTT CASSIGSPGNQPQHF
- TRBJ1-2 TRBV18 TRBD1 TGTGCCAGCTCACCACTACTAACAACCGGGACAGAATACTATGGCTACACCTTC CASSPLLTTGTEYYGYTF
- TRBJ1-1 TRBV18 - TGTGCCAGCTCACCACCGAGCACAGGGCGAACTGAAGCTTTCTTT CASSPPSTGRTEAFF
- TRBJ1-3 TRBV7-9 - TGTGCCAGCAGCTCCCTCGATGGCCGCTCTGGAAACACCATATATTTT CASSSLDGRSGNTIYF
few TRBJ1-1 TRBV29-1 TRBD1 TGCAGCACCCGGACAGGGGTAGTAGAGACTGAAGCTTTCTTT CSTRTGVVETEAFF
- TRBJ2-1 TRBV19 TRBD2 TGTGCCAGTAGTATGACTAGCGGGACCTACAATGAGCAGTTCTTC CASSMTSGTYNEQFF
- TRBJ2-1 TRBV6-1 - TGTGCCAGCAGTGAAGCCTCTAAGGGACGGCAGTTCTTC CASSEASKGRQFF
- TRBJ2-5 TRBV5-1 TRBD2 TGCGCCAGCAGCTCAGCGGGGGGGTCTCTAGAGACCCAGTACTTC CASSSAGGSLETQYF
- TRBJ1-4 TRBV4-3 TRBD1 TGCGCCAGCAGCCCAGGGGGCTCGAGGGAAAAACTGTTTTTT CASSPGGSREKLFF
- TRBJ2-2 TRBV4-1 TRBD2 TGCGCCAGCAGCCCCGGGACTAGCGGGATTGCGGGGGAGCTGTTTTTT CASSPGTSGIAGELFF
- TRBJ2-3 TRBV4-2 TRBD2 TGTGCCAGCAGGTTAGGGCGGGGGACAGATACGCAGTATTTT CASRLGRGTDTQYF
- TRBJ2-7 TRBV29-1 - TGCAGCGCAGGTTTTGGGCGGGGATACGAGCAGTACTTC CSAGFGRGYEQYF
few TRBJ1-1 TRBV14 - TGTGCCAGCAGCCAAGATATAGGGTCAAACACTGAAGCTTTCTTT CASSQDIGSNTEAFF